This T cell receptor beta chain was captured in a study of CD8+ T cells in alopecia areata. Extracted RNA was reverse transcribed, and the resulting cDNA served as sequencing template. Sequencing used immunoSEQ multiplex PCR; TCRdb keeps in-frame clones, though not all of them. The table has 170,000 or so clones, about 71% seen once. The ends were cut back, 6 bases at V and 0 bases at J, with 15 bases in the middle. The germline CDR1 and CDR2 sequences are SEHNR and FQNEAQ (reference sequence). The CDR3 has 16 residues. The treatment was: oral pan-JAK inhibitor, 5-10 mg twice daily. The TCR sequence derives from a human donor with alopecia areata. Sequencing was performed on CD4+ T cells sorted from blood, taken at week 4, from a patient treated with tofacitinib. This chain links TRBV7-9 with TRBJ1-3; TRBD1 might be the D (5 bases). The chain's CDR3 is CASRFPDRSSGNTIYF. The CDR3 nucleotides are TGTGCCAGCAGATTTCCTGACAGAAGCTCTGGAAACACCATATATTTT.